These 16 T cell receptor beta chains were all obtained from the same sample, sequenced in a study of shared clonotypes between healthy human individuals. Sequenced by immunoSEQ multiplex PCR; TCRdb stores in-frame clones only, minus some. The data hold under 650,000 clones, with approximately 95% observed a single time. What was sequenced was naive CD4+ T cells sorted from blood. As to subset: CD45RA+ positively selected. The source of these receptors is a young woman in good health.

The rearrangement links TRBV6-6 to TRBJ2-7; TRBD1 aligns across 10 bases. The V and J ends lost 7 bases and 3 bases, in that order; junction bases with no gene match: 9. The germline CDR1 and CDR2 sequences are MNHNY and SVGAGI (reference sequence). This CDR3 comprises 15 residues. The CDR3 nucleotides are TGTGCCAGCAAGATGGGACAGGGGATAATCTACGAGCAGTACTTC. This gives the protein CASKMGQGIIYEQYF.

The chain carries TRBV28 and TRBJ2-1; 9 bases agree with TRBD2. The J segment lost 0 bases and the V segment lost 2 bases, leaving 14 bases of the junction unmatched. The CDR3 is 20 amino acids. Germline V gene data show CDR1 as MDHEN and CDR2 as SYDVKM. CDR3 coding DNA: TGTGCCAGCAGTTTAAGGGGCCGGGTGCGGGAGGGCCACTCCTACAATGAGCAGTTCTTC. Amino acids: CASSLRGRVREGHSYNEQFF.

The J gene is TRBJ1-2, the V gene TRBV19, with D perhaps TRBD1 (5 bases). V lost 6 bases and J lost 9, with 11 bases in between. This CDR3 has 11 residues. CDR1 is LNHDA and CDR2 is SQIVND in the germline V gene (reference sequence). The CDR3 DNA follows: TGTGCCAGTAGGGGTGGGGGAAGCTACACCTTC. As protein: CASRGGGSYTF.

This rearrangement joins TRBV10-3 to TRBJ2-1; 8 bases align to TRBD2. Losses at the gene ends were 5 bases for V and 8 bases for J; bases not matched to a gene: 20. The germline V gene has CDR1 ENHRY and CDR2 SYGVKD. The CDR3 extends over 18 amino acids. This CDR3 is CAISSGRGWVAGRDEQFF. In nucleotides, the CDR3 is TGTGCCATCAGTTCAGGCAGGGGATGGGTAGCGGGAAGGGATGAGCAGTTCTTC.

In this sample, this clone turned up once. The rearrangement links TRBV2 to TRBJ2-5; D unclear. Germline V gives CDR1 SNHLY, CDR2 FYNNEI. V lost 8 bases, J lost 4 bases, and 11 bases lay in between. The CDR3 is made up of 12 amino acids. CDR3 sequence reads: CASSSRPETQYF. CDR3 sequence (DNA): TGTGCCAGCTCAAGTAGGCCAGAGACCCAGTACTTC.

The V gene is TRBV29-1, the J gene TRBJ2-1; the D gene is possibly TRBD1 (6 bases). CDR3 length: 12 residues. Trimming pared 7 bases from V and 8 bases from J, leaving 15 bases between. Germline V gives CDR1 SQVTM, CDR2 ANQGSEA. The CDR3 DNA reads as TGCAGCGCTGAGGGGGTATCGGATGAGCAGTTCTTC. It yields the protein CSAEGVSDEQFF.

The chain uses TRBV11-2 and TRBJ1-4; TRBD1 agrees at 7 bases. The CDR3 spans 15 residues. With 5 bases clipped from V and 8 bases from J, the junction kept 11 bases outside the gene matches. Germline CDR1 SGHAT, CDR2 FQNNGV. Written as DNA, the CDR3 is TGTGCCAGCAGCCCCAAGACAGGGATTGGGGAAAAACTGTTTTTT. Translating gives CASSPKTGIGEKLFF.

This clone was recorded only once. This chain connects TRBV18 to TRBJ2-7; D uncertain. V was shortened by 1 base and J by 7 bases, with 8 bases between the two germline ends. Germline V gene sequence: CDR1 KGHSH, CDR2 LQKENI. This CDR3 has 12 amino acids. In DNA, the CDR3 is TGTGCCAGCTCACCACAGGGAAGGGAGCAGTACTTC. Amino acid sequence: CASSPQGREQYF.

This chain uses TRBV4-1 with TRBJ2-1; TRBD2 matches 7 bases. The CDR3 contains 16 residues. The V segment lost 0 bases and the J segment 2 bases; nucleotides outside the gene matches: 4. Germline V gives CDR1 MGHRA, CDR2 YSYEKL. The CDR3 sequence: CASSQEKRGTYNEQFF. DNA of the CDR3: TGCGCCAGCAGCCAAGAAAAGCGGGGAACCTACAATGAGCAGTTCTTC.

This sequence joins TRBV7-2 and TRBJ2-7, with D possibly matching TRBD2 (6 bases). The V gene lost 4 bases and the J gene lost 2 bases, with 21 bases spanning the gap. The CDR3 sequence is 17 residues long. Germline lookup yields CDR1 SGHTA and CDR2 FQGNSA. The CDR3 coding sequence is TGTGCCAGCAGCTCCCCCGCGGGGCTCGGACTACCCTACGAGCAGTACTTC. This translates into CASSSPAGLGLPYEQYF.

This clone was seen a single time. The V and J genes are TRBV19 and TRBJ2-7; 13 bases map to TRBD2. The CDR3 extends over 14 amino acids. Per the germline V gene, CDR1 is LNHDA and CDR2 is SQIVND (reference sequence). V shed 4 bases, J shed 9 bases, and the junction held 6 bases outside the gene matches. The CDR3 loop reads CASSKPGLAGSQYF. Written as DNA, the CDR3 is TGTGCCAGTAGTAAACCGGGACTAGCGGGGTCGCAGTACTTC.

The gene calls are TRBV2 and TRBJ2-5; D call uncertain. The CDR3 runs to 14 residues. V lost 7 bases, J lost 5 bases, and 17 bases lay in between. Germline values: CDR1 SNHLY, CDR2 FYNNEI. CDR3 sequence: CASNLVVSAETQYF. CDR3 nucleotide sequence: TGTGCCAGCAACTTGGTAGTTTCAGCCGAGACCCAGTACTTC.

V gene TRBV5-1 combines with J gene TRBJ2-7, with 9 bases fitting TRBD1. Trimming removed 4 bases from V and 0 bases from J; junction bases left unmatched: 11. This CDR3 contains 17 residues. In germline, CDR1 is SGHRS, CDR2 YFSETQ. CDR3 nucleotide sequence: TGCGCCAGCAGCCCGGGACAGGGCTCGACCTTCTCCTACGAGCAGTACTTC. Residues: CASSPGQGSTFSYEQYF.

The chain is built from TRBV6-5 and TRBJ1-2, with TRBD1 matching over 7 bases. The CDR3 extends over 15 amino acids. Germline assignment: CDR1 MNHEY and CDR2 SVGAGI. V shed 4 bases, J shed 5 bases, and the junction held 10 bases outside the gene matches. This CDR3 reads CASSSPWTGDYGYTF. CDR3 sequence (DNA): TGTGCCAGCAGTTCCCCCTGGACAGGAGATTATGGCTACACCTTC.

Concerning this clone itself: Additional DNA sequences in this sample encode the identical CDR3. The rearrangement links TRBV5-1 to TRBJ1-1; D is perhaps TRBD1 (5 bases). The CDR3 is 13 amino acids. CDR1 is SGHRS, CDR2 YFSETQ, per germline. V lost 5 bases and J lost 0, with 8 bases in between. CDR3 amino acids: CASSLTVNTEAFF. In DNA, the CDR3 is TGCGCCAGCAGTTTGACAGTGAACACTGAAGCTTTCTTT.

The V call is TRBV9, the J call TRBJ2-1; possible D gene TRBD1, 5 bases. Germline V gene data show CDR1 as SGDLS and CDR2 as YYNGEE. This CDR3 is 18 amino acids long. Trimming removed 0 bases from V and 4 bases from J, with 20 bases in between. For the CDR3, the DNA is TGTGCCAGCAGCGTAGTAGGGGCGAAAACCCTTGGTTACAATGAGCAGTTCTTC. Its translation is CASSVVGAKTLGYNEQFF.